This passage covers 2 T cell receptor beta chains from one sample sequenced in a study of blood T cells in healthy people across ages. Then a second PCR, running roughly 7 to 11 cycles, was carried out with a sample-barcoded 5' primer and a J-beta primer mix. TCRdb independently ran MiXCR on the 5' RACE reads; one entry per CDR3 protein. Found here are 700,000 to 900,000 distinct CDR3 sequences, 50% to 65% of them singletons; the top ten hold around 40%. What was sequenced was blood. The source is a man at least 80 years old in good health.

The chain uses TRBV29-1 and TRBJ2-7, with TRBD1 matching 10 bases. Looked up from germline, CDR1 is SQVTM and CDR2 is ANQGSEA. The CDR3 consists of 17 residues. V lost 5 bases, J lost 0 bases, and 13 bases stayed unmatched. CDR3 region: CSVLSRDRGRSSYEQYF. The DNA for the CDR3 is TGCAGCGTTCTCTCCCGGGACAGGGGACGGAGCTCCTACGAGCAGTACTTC.

This clonotype was recorded a few times. The rearrangement joins TRBV20-1 to TRBJ2-7; the match to TRBD2 covers 11 bases. V was pared by 3 bases and J by 5 bases, with 12 bases of the junction left unmatched. The CDR3 extends over 16 amino acids. Germline V CDR1 and CDR2: DFQATT, SNEGSKA (reference sequence). CDR3: CSASNPTSGRFDEQYF. The CDR3 region has the DNA TGCAGTGCTAGCAACCCAACTAGCGGGAGATTTGACGAGCAGTACTTC.